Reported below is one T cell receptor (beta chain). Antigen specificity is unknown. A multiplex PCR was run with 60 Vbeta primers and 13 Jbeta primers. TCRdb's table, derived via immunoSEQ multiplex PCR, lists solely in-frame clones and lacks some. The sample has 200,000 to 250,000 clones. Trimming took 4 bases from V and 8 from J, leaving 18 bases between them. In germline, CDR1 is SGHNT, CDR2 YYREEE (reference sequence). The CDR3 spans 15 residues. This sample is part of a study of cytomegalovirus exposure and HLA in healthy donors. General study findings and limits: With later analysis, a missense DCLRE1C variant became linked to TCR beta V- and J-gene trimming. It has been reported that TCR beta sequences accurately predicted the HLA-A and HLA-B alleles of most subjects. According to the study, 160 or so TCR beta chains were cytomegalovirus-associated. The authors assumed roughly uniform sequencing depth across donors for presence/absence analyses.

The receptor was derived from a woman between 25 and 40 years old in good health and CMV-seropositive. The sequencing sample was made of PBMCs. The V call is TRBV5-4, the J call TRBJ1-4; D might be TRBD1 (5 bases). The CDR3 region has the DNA TGTGCCAGCAGCCCGGGGGGTGTGGGCGACGAAAAACTGTTTTTT. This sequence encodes CASSPGGVGDEKLFF. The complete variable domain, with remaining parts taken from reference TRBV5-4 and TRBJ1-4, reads ETGVTQSPTHLIKTRGQQVTLRCSSQSGHNTVSWYQQALGQGPQFIFQYYREEENGRGNFPPRFSGLQFPNYSSELNVNALELDDSALYLCASSPGGVGDEKLFFGSGTQLSVL.